The entry that follows covers one TCR beta chain sequence. The data belong to a study of blood T cell repertoires in COVID-19. On the study more broadly: Sites across the United States, Italy and Spain contributed samples from acute and convalescent COVID-19. In each case, the material was cDNA or gDNA derived from T cells, B-cell-depleted T cells, or PBMCs.

Profiled with immunoSEQ multiplex PCR; TCRdb holds only in-frame clones, not every one. This repertoire shows roughly 440,000 clones, 88% found once; its top ten account for roughly 13%. Seattle cases were enrolled at active infection and followed longitudinally. This TCR was recovered from a woman aged 45-65 years with COVID-19, enrolled during active disease. The specimen sequenced was peripheral blood.

The CDR3 region has the DNA TGTGCCAGCAGTGAATGGGACTTTGAAGCTTTCTTT. Translation gives CASSEWDFEAFF. The chain carries TRBV2 and TRBJ1-1; a weak D match, TRBD1 (5 bases). With 2 bases removed from V and 7 bases from J, the gap between germline ends came to 8 bases. The germline gives CDR1 SNHLY, CDR2 FYNNEI. The CDR3 extends over 12 amino acids.